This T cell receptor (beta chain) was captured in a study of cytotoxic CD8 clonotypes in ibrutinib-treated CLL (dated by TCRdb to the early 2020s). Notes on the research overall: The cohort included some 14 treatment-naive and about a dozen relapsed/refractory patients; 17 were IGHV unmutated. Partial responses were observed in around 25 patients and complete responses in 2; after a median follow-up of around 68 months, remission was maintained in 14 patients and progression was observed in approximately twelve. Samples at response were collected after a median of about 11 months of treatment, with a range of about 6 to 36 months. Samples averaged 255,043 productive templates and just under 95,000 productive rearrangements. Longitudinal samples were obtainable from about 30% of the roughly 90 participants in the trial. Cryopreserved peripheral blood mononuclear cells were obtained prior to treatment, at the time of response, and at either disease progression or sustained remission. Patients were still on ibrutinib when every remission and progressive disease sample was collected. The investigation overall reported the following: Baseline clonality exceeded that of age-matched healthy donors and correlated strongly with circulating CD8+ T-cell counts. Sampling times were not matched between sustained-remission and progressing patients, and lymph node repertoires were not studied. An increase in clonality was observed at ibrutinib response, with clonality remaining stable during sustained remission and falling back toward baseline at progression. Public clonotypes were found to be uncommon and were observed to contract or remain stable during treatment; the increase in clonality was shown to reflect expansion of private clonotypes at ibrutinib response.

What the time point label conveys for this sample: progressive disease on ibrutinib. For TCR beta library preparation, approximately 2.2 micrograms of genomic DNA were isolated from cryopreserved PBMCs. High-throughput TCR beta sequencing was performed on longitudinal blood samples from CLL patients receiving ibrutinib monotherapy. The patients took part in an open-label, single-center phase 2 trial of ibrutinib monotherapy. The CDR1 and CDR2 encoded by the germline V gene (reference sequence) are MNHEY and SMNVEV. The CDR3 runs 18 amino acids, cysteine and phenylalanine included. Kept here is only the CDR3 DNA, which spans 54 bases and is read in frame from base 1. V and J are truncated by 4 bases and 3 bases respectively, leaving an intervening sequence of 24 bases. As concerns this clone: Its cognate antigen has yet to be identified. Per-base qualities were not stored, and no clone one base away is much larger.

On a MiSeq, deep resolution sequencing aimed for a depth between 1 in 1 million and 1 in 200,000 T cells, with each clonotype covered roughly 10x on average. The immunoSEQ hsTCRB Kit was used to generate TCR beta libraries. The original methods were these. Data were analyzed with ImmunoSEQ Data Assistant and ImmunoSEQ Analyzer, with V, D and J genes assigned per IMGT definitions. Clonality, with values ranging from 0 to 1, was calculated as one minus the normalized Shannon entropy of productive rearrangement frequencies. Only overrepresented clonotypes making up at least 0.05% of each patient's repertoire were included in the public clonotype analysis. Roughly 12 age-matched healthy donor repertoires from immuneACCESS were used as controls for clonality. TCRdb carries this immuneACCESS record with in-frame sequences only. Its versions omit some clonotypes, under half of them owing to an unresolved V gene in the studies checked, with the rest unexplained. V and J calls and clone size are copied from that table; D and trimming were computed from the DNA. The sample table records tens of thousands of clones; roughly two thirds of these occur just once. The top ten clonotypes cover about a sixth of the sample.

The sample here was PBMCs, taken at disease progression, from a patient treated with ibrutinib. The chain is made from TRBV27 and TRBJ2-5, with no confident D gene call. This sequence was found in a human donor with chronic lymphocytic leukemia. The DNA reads TGTGCCAGCAGTTCCCTTAAAGGGTTGGGGTTGGGCAAAGAGACCCAGTACTTC. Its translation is CASSSLKGLGLGKETQYF.